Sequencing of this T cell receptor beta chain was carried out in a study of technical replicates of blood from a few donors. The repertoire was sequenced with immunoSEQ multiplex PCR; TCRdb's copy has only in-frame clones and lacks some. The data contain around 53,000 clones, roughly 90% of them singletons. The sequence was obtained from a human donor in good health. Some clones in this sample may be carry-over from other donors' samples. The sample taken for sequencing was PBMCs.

CDR3 amino acids: CASRWDRGNEKLFF. Written as DNA, the CDR3 is TGTGCCAGCAGATGGGACAGGGGTAATGAAAAACTGTTTTTT. The chain joins TRBV27 to TRBJ1-4; TRBD1 matches at 10 bases. The junction had 2 bases not matched to a gene; V was cut back by 6 bases and J by 4 bases. Germline V gene data show CDR1 as MNHEY and CDR2 as SMNVEV (reference sequence). This CDR3 has 14 amino acids.